The TCR beta chain under discussion was sequenced for a study of cytomegalovirus exposure and HLA in healthy donors. General study results and limits: Among donors in an Asian-associated ancestry cluster, a later analysis reportedly found fewer N-insertions than the roughly 700-donor mean. It was likely that a cluster of highly shared sequence variants was a sequencing artifact.

A multiplex PCR was run with 60 Vbeta primers and 13 Jbeta primers. Per the original data handling: In a later analysis, of roughly 73 million unique beta chains, about 10 million appeared in at least two donors. Only in-frame clones appear in the TCRdb table, and some are missing; sequencing was by immunoSEQ multiplex PCR. That table gives V, J and clone size, and the DNA gave D and trimming. The sample holds under 200,000 clones. Though probably carrying unrecorded immune exposures, donors were nominally healthy at sampling. With regard to this clone: Antigen specificity is unknown.

V lost 3 bases, J lost 0 bases, and 6 bases stayed unmatched. Germline V gives CDR1 SEHNR, CDR2 FQNEAQ (reference sequence). This CDR3 contains 18 residues. The genes are TRBV7-9 and TRBJ2-1, with 12 bases identical to TRBD2. The sample taken for sequencing was PBMCs. The receptor was isolated from a man aged 25 to 45 in good health and CMV-seronegative. This chain's CDR3 is CASSFGLAGGSSYNEQFF. CDR3 coding DNA: TGTGCCAGCAGCTTCGGTCTAGCGGGAGGGAGCTCCTACAATGAGCAGTTCTTC.